This is a list of T cell receptor beta chains from one sample in a study of blood T cell repertoires in COVID-19. Produced via immunoSEQ multiplex PCR; TCRdb's table is partial and in-frame only. Of roughly 97,000 clones detected, roughly 80% appear once; the ten largest clones hold roughly 3.4%. The material sequenced was peripheral blood. Receptors originate from a woman older than 75 with active or convalescent COVID-19. Each CDR3 is given with its conserved first and last residue. A D gene is named only where the DNA matches it firmly. Not every row has a clone size; where given, it reads once, few, many or a size class.

.,.,TRBV27,TRBJ2-2,TGTGCCAGCAGGCTAGCTGAGAACACCGGGGAGCTGTTTTTT,CASRLAENTGELFF
once,.,TRBV19,TRBJ1-1,TGTGCCAGTAGTATAGTAACTGAAGCTTTCTTT,CASSIVTEAFF
.,.,TRBV5-4,TRBJ2-5,TGTGCCAGCAGCTTGGTAGGGGGAGGGGAGACCCAGTACTTC,CASSLVGGGETQYF
.,.,TRBV24-1,TRBJ1-2,TGTGCCACCAGTGATTTTGCCGGGTATGGCTACACCTTC,CATSDFAGYGYTF
.,.,TRBV4-1,TRBJ2-3,TGCGCCAGCAGCCAACTAGAACGGGACAATGCAGATACGCAGTATTTT,CASSQLERDNADTQYF
.,.,TRBV6-2/TRBV6-3,TRBJ2-7,TGTGCCAGCAGCACCCAACGGGAGCCCACCTACGAGCAGTACTTC,CASSTQREPTYEQYF
few,.,TRBV15,TRBJ1-5,TGTGCCACCAGCAAGGGGACAAATAGCAATCAGCCCCAGCATTTT,CATSKGTNSNQPQHF
.,.,TRBV7-9,TRBJ1-1,TGTGCCAGCAGCCCGCAGGGGACCACTGAAGCTTTCTTT,CASSPQGTTEAFF
.,.,TRBV24-1,TRBJ1-4,TGTGCCACCAGTGATAACAGGCATAATGAAAAACTGTTTTTT,CATSDNRHNEKLFF
.,.,TRBV5-1,TRBJ1-5,TGCGCCAGCAGCTTGGGAGGAGTTAGCAATCAGCCCCAGCATTTT,CASSLGGVSNQPQHF
.,TRBD1,TRBV29-1,TRBJ2-5,TGCAGCATCTTCGGACAGGCCGAGACCCAGTACTTC,CSIFGQAETQYF
.,.,TRBV2,TRBJ1-2,TGTGCCAGCAGTGTACAGGGACCAAACTATGGCTACACCTTC,CASSVQGPNYGYTF
few,TRBD2,TRBV30,TRBJ2-7,TGTGCCGGGGGACTAGCGGGAGATTTCGAGCAGTACTTC,CAGGLAGDFEQYF
.,.,TRBV29-1,TRBJ2-7,TGCAGCGCCCGAGGACAGACGACCTACGAGCAGTACTTC,CSARGQTTYEQYF
.,.,TRBV27,TRBJ2-2,TGTGCCAGCAGTGTTACTGTGGACACCGGGGAGCTGTTTTTT,CASSVTVDTGELFF